This TCR beta chain appears in the sequencing data of a study of molecular identifiers for immune sequencing clone quantification. This clonotype has a handful of counts. The antigen is not known. Study-level results: Effector cells kept over 99% of their molecules in clones above 20 RNA copies, while naive cells kept under 1% there.

With V trimmed by 3 bases and J by 1 base, 5 bases remained unmatched. The CDR3 is 17 residues long. Germline V gene lookup returns CDR1 KGHDR and CDR2 SFDVKD. TCRdb itself ran the PCR reads through MiXCR, one entry per CDR3 protein. The table includes 45,000 to 60,000 distinct CDR3 sequences, approximately 40% detected once. V usage is TRBV24-1 and J usage is TRBJ2-2; 9 bases map to TRBD2. Specimen: naive CD8+ T cells from blood, with Jurkat cell RNA spiked in. As for subset: FACS-sorted CD8+CD4-CCR7+CD45RA+ naive T cells. The receptor was isolated from a human donor in good health. Some libraries in this study had Jurkat cell RNA spiked in. CDR3 residues: CATSDPGLALNTGELFF. The CDR3 DNA is TGTGCCACCAGTGATCCAGGACTAGCGCTGAACACCGGGGAGCTGTTTTTT.